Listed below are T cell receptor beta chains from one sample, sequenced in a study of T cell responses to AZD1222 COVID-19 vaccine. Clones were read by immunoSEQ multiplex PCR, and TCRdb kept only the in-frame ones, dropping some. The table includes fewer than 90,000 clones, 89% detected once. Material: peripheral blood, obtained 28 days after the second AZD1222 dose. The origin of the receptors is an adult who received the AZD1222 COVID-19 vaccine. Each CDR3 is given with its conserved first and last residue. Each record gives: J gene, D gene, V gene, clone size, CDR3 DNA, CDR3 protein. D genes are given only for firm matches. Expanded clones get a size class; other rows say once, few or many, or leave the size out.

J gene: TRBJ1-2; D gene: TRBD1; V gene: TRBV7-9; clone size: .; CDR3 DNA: TGTGCCAGCAGCTCATCGGGACAGGGGGCGGCGGGCTACACCTTC; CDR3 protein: CASSSSGQGAAGYTF
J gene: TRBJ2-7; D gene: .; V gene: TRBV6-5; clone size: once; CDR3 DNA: TGTGCCAGCATAGACATCTCCTCCTACGAGCAGTACTTC; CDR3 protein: CASIDISSYEQYF
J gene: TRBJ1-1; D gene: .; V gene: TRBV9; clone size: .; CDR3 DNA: TGTGCCAGCAGCGTACGGGGGGACGCTGAAGCTTTCTTT; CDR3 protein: CASSVRGDAEAFF
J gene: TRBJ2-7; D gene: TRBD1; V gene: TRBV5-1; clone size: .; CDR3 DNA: TGCGCCAGCAGCTCCGGACAGGGTAACTACGAGCAGTACTTC; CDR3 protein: CASSSGQGNYEQYF
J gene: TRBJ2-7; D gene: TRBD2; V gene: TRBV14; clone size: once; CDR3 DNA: TGTGCCAGCAGCCAGGGACTAGCGGGGGCCTACGAGCAGTACTTC; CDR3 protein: CASSQGLAGAYEQYF
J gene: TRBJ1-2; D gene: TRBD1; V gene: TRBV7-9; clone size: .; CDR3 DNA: TGTGCCAGCAGCCGCCGGGACAGACCTTACTATGGCTACACCTTC; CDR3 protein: CASSRRDRPYYGYTF
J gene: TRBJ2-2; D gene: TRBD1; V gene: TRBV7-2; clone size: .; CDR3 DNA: TGTGCCAGCAGCACACGATCAGGGGGACAGTACACCGGGGAGCTGTTTTTT; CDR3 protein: CASSTRSGGQYTGELFF
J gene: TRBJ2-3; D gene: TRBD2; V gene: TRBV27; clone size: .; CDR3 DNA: TGTGCCAGCAGTCAACGGACTAGCGGGGGTAATGATACGCAGTATTTT; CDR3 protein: CASSQRTSGGNDTQYF
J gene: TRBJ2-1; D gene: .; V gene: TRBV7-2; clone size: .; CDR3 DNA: TGTGCCAGCAGCTTCCGACAAGGCTCCTACAATGAGCAGTTCTTC; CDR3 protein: CASSFRQGSYNEQFF
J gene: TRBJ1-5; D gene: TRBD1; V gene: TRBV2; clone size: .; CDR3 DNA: TGTGCCAGCAGGTCGTCTACAGGGGGAATGAGTCAGCCCCAGCATTTT; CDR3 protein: CASRSSTGGMSQPQHF
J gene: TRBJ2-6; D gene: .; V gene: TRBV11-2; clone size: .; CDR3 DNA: TGTGCCAGCAGCTTAGATCGGGGAACCTTCTCTGGGGCCAACGTCCTGACTTTC; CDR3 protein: CASSLDRGTFSGANVLTF
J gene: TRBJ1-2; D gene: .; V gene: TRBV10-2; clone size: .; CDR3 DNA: TGCGCCAGCGGGGATGCTAACTATGGCTACACCTTC; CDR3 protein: CASGDANYGYTF
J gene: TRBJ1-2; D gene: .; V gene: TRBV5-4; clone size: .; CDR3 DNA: TGTGCCAGCAGCCTTAGCGGGTATCTTAACTATGGCTACACCTTC; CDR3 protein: CASSLSGYLNYGYTF
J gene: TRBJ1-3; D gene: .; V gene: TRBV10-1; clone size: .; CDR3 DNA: TGCGCCAGCAGTGAGTCCGGGACTTCTGGAAACACCATATATTTT; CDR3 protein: CASSESGTSGNTIYF
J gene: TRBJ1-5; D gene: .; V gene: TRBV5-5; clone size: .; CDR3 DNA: TGTGCCAGCAGCTTGGGACAGCTCCTCAATCAGCCCCAGCATTTT; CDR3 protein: CASSLGQLLNQPQHF
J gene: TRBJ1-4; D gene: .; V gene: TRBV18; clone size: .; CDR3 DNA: TGTGCCAGCTCACTAAGGGACACGGCAGGTCGGTTAATGGAAAAACTGTTTTTT; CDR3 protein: CASSLRDTAGRLMEKLFF
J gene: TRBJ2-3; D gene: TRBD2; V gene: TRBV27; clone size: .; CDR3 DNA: TGTGCCAGCAGGATGGGACTAGCTCTCACAGATACGCAGTATTTT; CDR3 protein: CASRMGLALTDTQYF
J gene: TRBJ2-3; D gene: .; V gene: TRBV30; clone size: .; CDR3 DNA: TGTGCCTGGAGCGGGATATCCTCGACTGGAGATACGCAGTATTTT; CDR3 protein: CAWSGISSTGDTQYF
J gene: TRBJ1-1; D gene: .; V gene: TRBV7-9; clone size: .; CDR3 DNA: TGTGCCAGCAGCTTAGCTCTCACTGAAGCTTTCTTT; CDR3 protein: CASSLALTEAFF
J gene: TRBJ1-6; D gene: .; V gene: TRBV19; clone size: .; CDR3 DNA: TGTGCCAGTAGTATAGATAGCGAACTGAATTCACCCCTCCACTTT; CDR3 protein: CASSIDSELNSPLHF
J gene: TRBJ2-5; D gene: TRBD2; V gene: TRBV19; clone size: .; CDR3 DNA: TGTGCCACGTCTCGCGGGGGGGCGGGAGAGACCCAGTACTTC; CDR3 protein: CATSRGGAGETQYF
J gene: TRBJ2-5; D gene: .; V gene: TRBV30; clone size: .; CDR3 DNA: TGTGCCTGGGCCCCGGAAGAGACCCAGTACTTC; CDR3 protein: CAWAPEETQYF
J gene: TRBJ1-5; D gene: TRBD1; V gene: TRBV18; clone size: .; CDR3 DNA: TGTGCCAGTTGCAGGGGGCTATTACAGCCCCAGCATTTT; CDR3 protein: CASCRGLLQPQHF
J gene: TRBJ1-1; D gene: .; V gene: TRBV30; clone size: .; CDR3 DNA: TGTGCCTGGAGTGTGATGGGGGGGAAGGCTGAAGCTTTCTTT; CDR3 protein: CAWSVMGGKAEAFF
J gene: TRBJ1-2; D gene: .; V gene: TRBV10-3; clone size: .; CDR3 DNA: TGTGCCATCAACGTCGCGGCCGAGACCTATGGCTACACCTTC; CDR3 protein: CAINVAAETYGYTF
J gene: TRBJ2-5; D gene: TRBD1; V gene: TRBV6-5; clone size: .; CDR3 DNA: TGTGCCAGCATGGGGACAGGGAAGACCCAGTACTTC; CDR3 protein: CASMGTGKTQYF
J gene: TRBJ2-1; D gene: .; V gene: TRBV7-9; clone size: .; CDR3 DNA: TGTGCCAGCAGCTCTCCGGGAGCATACAATGAGCAGTTCTTC; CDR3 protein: CASSSPGAYNEQFF
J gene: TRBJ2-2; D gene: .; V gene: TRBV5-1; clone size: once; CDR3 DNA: TGCGCCAGCAGCCTTAGCGGATCGAACACCGGGGAGCTGTTTTTT; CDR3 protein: CASSLSGSNTGELFF
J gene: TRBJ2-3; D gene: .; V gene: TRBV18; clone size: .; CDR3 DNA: TGTGCCAGCTCACCGAGGGGGGGAGACACAGATACGCAGTATTTT; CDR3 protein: CASSPRGGDTDTQYF